This T cell receptor (beta chain) was captured by sequencing in a study of cytomegalovirus exposure and HLA in healthy donors. Study-level information: The roughly 120 validation repertoires matched the roughly 700 first-cohort repertoires in platform, a later analysis reported. Study-wide results and limits: The study found most TCR sequences rare, yet found some public TCRs in many donors. High specificity and sensitivity for cytomegalovirus status were reported for the classifier. Overall, approximately 150 TCR beta chains were annotated as cytomegalovirus-associated.

Between the trimmed V and J ends, which lost 2 bases and 6 bases, there was a span of 17 bases. The germline V gene has CDR1 MNHNS and CDR2 SASEGT. The CDR3 totals 16 residues. About this clone itself: As yet, its antigen is unknown.

Clones were read by immunoSEQ multiplex PCR, and TCRdb kept only the in-frame ones, dropping some. The data contain about 120,000 clones, 85% of them seen just once; the ten biggest clones take up around 1.9%. This TCR was sampled from a woman in her twenties or thirties in good health and CMV-seronegative. The chain recombines TRBV6-1 with TRBJ1-5; TRBD1 might be the D (6 bases). Material: PBMCs. This chain's CDR3 is CASSELRDTLGQPQHF. CDR3 sequence (DNA): TGTGCCAGCAGTGAACTTCGGGACACCCTAGGTCAGCCCCAGCATTTT.